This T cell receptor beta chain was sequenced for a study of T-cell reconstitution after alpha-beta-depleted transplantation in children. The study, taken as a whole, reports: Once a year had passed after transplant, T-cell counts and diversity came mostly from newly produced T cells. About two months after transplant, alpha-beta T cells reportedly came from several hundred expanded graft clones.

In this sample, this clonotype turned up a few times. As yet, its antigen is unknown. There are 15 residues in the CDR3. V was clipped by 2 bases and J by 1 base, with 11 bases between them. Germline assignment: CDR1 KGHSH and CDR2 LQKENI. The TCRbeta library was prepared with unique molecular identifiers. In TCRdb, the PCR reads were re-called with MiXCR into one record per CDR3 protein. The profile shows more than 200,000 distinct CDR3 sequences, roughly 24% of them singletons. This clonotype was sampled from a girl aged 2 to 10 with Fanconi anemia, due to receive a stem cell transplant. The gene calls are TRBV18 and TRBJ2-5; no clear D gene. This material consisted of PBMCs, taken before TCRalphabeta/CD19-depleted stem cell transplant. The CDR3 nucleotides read TGTGCCAGCTCACCAGACCTCCTCGCCCAAGAGACCCAGTACTTC. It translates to CASSPDLLAQETQYF. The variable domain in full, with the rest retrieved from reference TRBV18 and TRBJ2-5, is NAGVMQNPRHLVRRRGQEARLRCSPMKGHSHVYWYRQLPEEGLKFMVYLQKENIIDESGMPKERFSAEFPKEGPSILRIQQVVRGDSAAYFCASSPDLLAQETQYFGPGTRLLVL.